This T cell receptor (beta chain) came from a study of T cells in Graves' hyperthyroidism and ophthalmopathy (dated by TCRdb to about 2019). Context from the whole study: Peripheral blood was sampled at the time of initial diagnosis, prior to any treatment. To identify TCR V-J signatures that set the groups apart, the researchers used a discovery cohort of 100 or so patients, made up of fewer than 50 with Graves' ophthalmopathy and about 60 with stable Graves' hyperthyroidism. Prospective prediction of ophthalmopathy was tested in an independent validation cohort consisting of 18 hyperthyroidism patients and some 15 patients who later progressed to ophthalmopathy. The 95 to 100 discovery patients were divided at random into training and test sets in a 7:3 ratio. In several Graves' hyperthyroidism patients, the study also compared T-cell repertoires from thyroid tissue with T-cell repertoires from blood. Following sampling, methimazole starting at 30 mg daily was given to hyperthyroidism patients, and high-dose intravenous methylprednisolone was given to ophthalmopathy patients. The paper describes TCR Vbeta CDR3 sequencing of 135 peripheral blood samples, made up of some 40 ophthalmopathy patients, some 76 hyperthyroidism patients and 17 progressor patients.

According to the germline V gene (reference sequence), CDR1 reads PRHDT and CDR2 reads FYEKMQ. V drops 4 bases and J drops 7 bases, leaving 16 bases in between. Counted from cysteine to phenylalanine, this CDR3 has 14 amino acids. Just the 42-base CDR3 DNA is kept, in frame starting at base 1. Ophthalmopathy patients had moderately to severely active disease, Clinical Activity Score of at least 3, NOSPECS grade of at least 4, and duration under 3 months. Patients with uncontrolled infections, other autoimmune diseases, pregnancy or lactation were excluded. Diagnoses were based on clinical symptoms, serum thyroxine and TRAb, thyroid ultrasound and orbital computed tomography. PBMCs were isolated from around 10 ml of fresh peripheral blood by Ficoll-Paque density gradient centrifugation. Total RNA was extracted using Trizol reagent, and RNA quality was assessed on an Agilent 2100 Bioanalyzer. This clonotype was seen many times. Its cognate antigen has yet to be identified. The input lacks base qualities; no much larger clone sits a single base away.

Amplification of TCR beta CDR3 regions was carried out from RNA transcripts. The TCR CDR3 was subjected to a first round of RT-PCR using the HTBI primer set and the Qiagen OneStep RT-PCR kit. Libraries were constructed in a second round of multiplex PCR, after which size selection and purification were carried out. Paired-end sequencing of the libraries was performed with 100 bp reads on an Illumina HiSeq2000. The original methods were these. SOAPnuke was used to process the raw data, with reads discarded if the reads contained adapters or uncalled bases, had a mean Phred below 15, or lacked an exact constant-primer or identifier match. COPE v1.2.5 was used to merge the high-quality paired reads, and each unique nucleotide sequence was defined as a clonotype. MiTCR v1.1 was used to align the clonotypes against IMGT TRBV, TRBD and TRBJ reference segments. The analysis included only V-J combinations with a frequency above 0.0001, which together covered more than 98% of the repertoires. The TCS score was defined as the ratio of F50 (clonal expansion) to E x V (chaos), calculated using BLOSUM62-based TCRdist between CDR3 peptides within each V-J. Welch's t-statistics and random forest reduced just over 500 V-J features to 13, which were used in a naive Bayes classifier (R e1071). Starting from the raw public reads, TCRdb applied fastp trimming at Q25, assembled clones with MiXCR and retained in-frame beta chains. Each entry merges the rows of one CDR3 protein and shows their most common DNA and genes. In this record, the V and J calls reflect TCRdb's handling and not the investigators' own analysis. This sample gives about 410,000 distinct CDR3 sequences in total; roughly 15% of them show up just once. Roughly 13% of the sample is held by the ten biggest clonotypes.

Summary of the overall study and its limitations: No statistical method was used to set the sample size in advance, and investigators knew the group allocation. In validation, the model predicted progression to ophthalmopathy with 55% to 71% sensitivity and about 73% specificity, a median of about six months before onset. Most expanded thyroid clonotypes (frequency above 0.001) were also found in blood, which suggests that blood repertoires may mirror thyroid immune responses. Ophthalmopathy was separated from stable hyperthyroidism by a 13 V-J signature model, with approximately 90% sensitivity and just over 81% specificity obtained in cross-validation and 80%/75% obtained in testing.

The sequenced sample consisted of blood. The sequence derives from a man between 18 and 29 years old with Graves' ophthalmopathy. The chain links TRBV13 with TRBJ2-5; the D gene is possibly TRBD2, with 6 bases matching. CDR3 region: CASSSNRDWGTQYF. The DNA sequence reads TGTGCCAGCAGCTCTAACCGGGACTGGGGGACCCAGTACTTC.